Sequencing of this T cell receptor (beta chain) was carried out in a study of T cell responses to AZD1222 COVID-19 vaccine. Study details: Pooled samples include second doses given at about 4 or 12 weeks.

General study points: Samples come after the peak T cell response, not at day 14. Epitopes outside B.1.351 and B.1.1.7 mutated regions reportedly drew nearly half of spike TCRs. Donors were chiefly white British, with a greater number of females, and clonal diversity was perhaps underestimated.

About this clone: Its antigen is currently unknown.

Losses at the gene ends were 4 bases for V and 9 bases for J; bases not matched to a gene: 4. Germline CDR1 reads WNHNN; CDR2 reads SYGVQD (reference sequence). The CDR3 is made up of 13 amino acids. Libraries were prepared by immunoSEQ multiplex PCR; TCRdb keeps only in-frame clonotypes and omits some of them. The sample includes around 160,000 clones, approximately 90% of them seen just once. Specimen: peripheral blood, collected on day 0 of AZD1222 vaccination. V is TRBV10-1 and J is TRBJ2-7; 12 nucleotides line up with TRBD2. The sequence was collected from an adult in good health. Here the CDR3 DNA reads TGCGCCAGCAGTGGTCTAGCGGGAGGGAGGCAGTACTTC. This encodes CASSGLAGGRQYF.